This T cell receptor beta chain appears in the sequencing data of a study of prognosis after radiotherapy for stage I lung cancer. On the study more broadly: No patients got concurrent therapy with stereotactic body radiotherapy.

This clonotype was seen many times. Genomic DNA provided the template from which TCR beta CDR3 was amplified by two-round multiplex PCR. Amplification during the initial PCR round employed primers specific to each TRBV and TRBJ gene. TCRdb redid the calling of the multiplex PCR reads with MiXCR, one entry per CDR3 protein. This table has 9,500 to 14,000 distinct CDR3 sequences, under 45% appearing once. Sample: PBMCs, taken before or after stereotactic body radiation therapy (not recorded which). This clonotype was sampled from a donor over 45 with non-small cell lung cancer.

The CDR3 loop is CASSSYRSQETQYF. The DNA of the CDR3 is TGTGCCAGCAGTTCTTACAGGAGCCAAGAGACCCAGTACTTC. This chain links TRBV27 with TRBJ2-5; perhaps TRBD1 as D (5 bases). This CDR3 comprises 14 residues. Trimming shortened V by 4 bases and J by 1 base, and 10 bases separated the two germline ends. Germline V gene sequence: CDR1 MNHEY, CDR2 SMNVEV (reference sequence).